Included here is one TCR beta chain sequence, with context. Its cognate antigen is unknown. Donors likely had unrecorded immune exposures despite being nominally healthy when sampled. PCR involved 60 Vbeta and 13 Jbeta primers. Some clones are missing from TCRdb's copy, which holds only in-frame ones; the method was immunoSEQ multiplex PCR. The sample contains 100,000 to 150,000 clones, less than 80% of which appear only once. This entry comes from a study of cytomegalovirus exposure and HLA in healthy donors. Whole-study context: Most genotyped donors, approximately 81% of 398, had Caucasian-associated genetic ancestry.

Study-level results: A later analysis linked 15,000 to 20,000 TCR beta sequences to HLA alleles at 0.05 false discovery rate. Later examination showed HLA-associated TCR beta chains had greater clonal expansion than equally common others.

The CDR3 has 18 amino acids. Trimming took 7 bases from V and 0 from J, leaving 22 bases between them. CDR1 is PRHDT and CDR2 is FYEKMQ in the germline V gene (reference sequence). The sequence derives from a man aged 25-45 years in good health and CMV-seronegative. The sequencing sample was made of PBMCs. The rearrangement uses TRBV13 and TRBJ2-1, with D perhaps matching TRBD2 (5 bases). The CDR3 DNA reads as TGTGCCAGCACCAAAAACGTGGCGGGCCCGAGCTCCTACAATGAGCAGTTCTTC. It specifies CASTKNVAGPSSYNEQFF. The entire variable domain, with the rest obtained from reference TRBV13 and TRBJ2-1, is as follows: AAGVIQSPRHLIKEKRETATLKCYPIPRHDTVYWYQQGPGQDPQFLISFYEKMQSDKGSIPDRFSAQQFSDYHSELNMSSLELGDSALYFCASTKNVAGPSSYNEQFFGPGTRLTVL.